One T cell receptor beta chain is described in this entry. As yet, its antigen is unknown. A J-beta primer mix and a sample-barcoded 5' primer were used in a second PCR of about 7 to 12 cycles. TCRdb independently ran MiXCR on the 5' RACE reads; one entry per CDR3 protein. The table has over 600,000 distinct CDR3 sequences, about 46% seen once. Each individual donor underwent a draw of about 9.1 milliliters of peripheral blood. The sample belongs to a study of blood T cells in healthy people across ages. Study-wide results and limits: There were more naive CD4+ cells and higher diversity in long-lived donors than in aged donors.

There are 16 residues in the CDR3. Unmatched junction bases numbered 13, after V lost 5 bases and J lost 6 bases. Germline values: CDR1 SGHVS, CDR2 FQNEAQ. This sequence originates from a man aged 80 or over in good health. The sequenced sample was blood. The chain uses TRBV7-8 and TRBJ2-3, with 8 bases fitting TRBD2. The chain's CDR3 is CASSLRRGGRRDTQYF. DNA for the CDR3: TGTGCCAGCAGCCTCCGTCGGGGCGGGAGGCGGGATACGCAGTATTTT.